The source of this TCR beta chain is a study of molecular identifiers for immune sequencing clone quantification. Study information: In replicates, RNA taken from around 20,000 or 100,000 naive CD8 cells was divided five ways, and four portions underwent sequencing. Study findings and constraints: Among 900,000 to 1,000,000 naive cells, spiked Jurkat TCR RNA from a single cell was reportedly detectable.

Library preparation followed earlier protocols using designated TCR primers. A single record per CDR3 protein comes from TCRdb applying MiXCR to the PCR reads. The sample lists hundreds of thousands of distinct CDR3 sequences; just under 20% were seen once. Concerning this clonotype itself: Antigen unknown.

Trimming removed 5 bases from V and 4 bases from J; junction bases left unmatched: 6. CDR3 size: 15 residues. Germline V gene lookup returns CDR1 MNHEY and CDR2 SMNVEV (reference sequence). The clonotype comes from a human donor in good health. Some libraries in this study had Jurkat cell RNA spiked in. The source material was naive CD8+ T cells from blood, with Jurkat cell RNA spiked in. Subset denoted: FACS-sorted CD8+CD4-CCR7+CD45RA+ naive T cells. This chain uses TRBV27 with TRBJ2-7; 12 positions match TRBD2. The CDR3 region is CASSARLAGAYEQYF. The CDR3 DNA sequence: TGTGCCAGCAGTGCCCGACTAGCGGGGGCATACGAGCAGTACTTC.